The entry that follows covers one T cell receptor beta chain sequence. The authors produced TCR alpha and TCR beta cDNA libraries with sample barcodes and UMIs by 5'RACE using constant-segment primers. TCRdb ran MiXCR on the 5' RACE reads and lists one entry per CDR3 protein. Of around 530,000 distinct CDR3 sequences listed, less than 25% were seen once; the top ten hold approximately 8%. This sample stems from a study of T-cell memory formation after mild COVID-19. The V gene's germline CDR1 is SGHTA and CDR2 FQGNSA. This CDR3 contains 12 residues. Trimming took off 0 bases at V and 8 bases at J, with 7 bases between the two ends.

The source is an adult woman who had mild COVID-19 (a few samples of this study predate the infection). Cell type and time point are not known. The J gene is TRBJ1-2, the V gene TRBV7-2; D gene uncertain. Material for sequencing was PBMCs or a T cell subset sorted from them (not recorded which). The CDR3 DNA is TGTGCCAGCAGCTTAGCGCGTGGGGGCTACACCTTC. This gives the protein CASSLARGGYTF.